What follows describes a single TCR beta chain. Its antigen is unidentified. The table came from immunoSEQ multiplex PCR; TCRdb's copy has only in-frame clones and leaves some out. The data hold about 350,000 clones, with about 88% observed a single time. This sample was taken from a study of Ad26.COV2.S vaccination and SARS-CoV-2 variants. General study results and limits: Similar non-spike TCR breadth was seen in vaccine and placebo recipients.

V was pared by 7 bases and J by 3 bases, with 18 bases of the junction left unmatched. The CDR3 extends over 19 amino acids. The germline gives CDR1 KGHDR, CDR2 SFDVKD. The treatment: over 15 received Ad26.COV2.S at low or high dose, single or two shots; roughly 5 received placebo; per-sample allocation not given. Specimen acquisition occurred on day 63 following the initial vaccine or placebo injection. Expressing Wuhan-strain SARS-CoV-2 spike, an Ad26 vector served as the vaccine. The V call is TRBV24-1, the J call TRBJ1-5; 9 positions match TRBD1. This material consisted of peripheral blood, taken in a trial of Ad26.COV2.S vaccine versus placebo. The TCR sequence derives from a person aged 18-60 years who received the Ad26.COV2.S COVID-19 vaccine or a placebo. The chain's CDR3 is CATSVTGGWRGLDNQPQHF. CDR3 coding DNA: TGTGCCACCAGCGTAACAGGGGGCTGGAGGGGTTTGGACAATCAGCCCCAGCATTTT.